This TCR beta chain was recorded in a study of blood T cell repertoires in COVID-19. Study as a whole: There were acute and convalescent COVID-19 samples, and they came from the United States, Italy and Spain.

Individuals drawn from about 26 US areas were about 18 to 89 years old. CDR1 and CDR2 (germline): MDHEN, SYDVKM. The CDR3 loop spans 13 amino acids. Trimming stripped 3 bases from V and 8 bases from J, with 13 bases between. The method was immunoSEQ multiplex PCR; TCRdb's version includes in-frame clones alone and lacks a portion of them. The sample yields over 200,000 clones, 88% seen once. The clonotype originates from a woman between 25 and 40 years old who had been exposed to COVID-19. This chain connects TRBV28 to TRBJ1-2; maybe TRBD1 (5 bases). Sequencing was done on a sample of PBMCs or T cells enriched from blood (not recorded which). CDR3 loop: CASSFGHSGGYTF. CDR3 sequence (DNA): TGTGCCAGCAGTTTCGGACATTCAGGCGGCTACACCTTC.